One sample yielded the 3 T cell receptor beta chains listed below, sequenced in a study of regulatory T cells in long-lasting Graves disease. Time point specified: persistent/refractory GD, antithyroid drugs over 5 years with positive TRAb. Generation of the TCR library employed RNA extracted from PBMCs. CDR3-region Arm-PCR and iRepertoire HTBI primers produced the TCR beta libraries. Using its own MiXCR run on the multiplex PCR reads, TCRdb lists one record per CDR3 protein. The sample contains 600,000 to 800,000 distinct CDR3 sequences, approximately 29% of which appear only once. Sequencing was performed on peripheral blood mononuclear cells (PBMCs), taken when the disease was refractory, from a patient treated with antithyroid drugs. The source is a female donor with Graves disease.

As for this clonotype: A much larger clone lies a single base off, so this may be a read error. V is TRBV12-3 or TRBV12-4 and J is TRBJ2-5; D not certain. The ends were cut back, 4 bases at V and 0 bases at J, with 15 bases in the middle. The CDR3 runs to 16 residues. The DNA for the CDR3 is TGTGCCAGCAGTTACTCCCTCCAGAGATACCAAGAGACCCAGTACTTC. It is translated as CASSYSLQRYQETQYF.

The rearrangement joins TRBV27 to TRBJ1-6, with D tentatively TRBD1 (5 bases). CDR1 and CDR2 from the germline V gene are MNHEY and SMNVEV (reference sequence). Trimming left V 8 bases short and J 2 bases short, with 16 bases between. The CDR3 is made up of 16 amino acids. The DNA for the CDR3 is TGTGCCAGCGGGGGGGGGATCGGCACCTATAATTCACCCCTCCACTTT. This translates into CASGGGIGTYNSPLHF.

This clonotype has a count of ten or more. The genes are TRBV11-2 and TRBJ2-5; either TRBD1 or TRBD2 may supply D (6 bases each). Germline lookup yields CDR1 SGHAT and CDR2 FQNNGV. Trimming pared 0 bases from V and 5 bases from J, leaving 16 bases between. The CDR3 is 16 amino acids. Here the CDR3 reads CASSLDLRGLGETQYF. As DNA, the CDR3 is TGTGCCAGCAGCTTAGATCTACGGGGGCTCGGGGAGACCCAGTACTTC.